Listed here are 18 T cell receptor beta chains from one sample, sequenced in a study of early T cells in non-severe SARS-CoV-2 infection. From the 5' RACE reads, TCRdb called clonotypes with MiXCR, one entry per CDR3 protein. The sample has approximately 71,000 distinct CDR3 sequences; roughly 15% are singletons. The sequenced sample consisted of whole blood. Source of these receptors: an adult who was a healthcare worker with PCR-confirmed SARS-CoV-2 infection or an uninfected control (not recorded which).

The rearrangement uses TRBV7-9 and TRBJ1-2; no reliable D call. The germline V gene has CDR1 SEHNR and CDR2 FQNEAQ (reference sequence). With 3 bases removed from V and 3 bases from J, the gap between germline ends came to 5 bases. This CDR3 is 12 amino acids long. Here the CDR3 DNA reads TGTGCCAGCAGCTTGACGGACTATGGCTACACCTTC. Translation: CASSLTDYGYTF.

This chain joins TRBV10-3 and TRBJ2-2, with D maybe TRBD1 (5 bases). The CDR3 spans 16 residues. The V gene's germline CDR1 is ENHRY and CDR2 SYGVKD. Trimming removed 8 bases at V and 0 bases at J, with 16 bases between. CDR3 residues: CAIPPPGKTNTGELFF. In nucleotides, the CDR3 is TGTGCCATCCCCCCTCCAGGGAAAACGAACACCGGGGAGCTGTTTTTT.

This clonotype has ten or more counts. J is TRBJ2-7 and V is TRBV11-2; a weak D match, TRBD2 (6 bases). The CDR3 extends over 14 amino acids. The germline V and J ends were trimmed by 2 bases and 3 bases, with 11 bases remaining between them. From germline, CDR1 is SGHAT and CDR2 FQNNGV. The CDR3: CASSLTSLSYEQYF. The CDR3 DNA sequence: TGTGCCAGCAGCTTAACTAGCCTCAGCTACGAGCAGTACTTC.

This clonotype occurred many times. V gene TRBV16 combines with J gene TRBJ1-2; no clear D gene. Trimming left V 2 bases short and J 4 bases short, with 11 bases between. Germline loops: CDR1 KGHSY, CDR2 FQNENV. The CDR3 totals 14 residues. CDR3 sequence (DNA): TGTGCCAGCAGCCAAGCGTGGTCCACCTATGGCTACACCTTC. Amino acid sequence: CASSQAWSTYGYTF.

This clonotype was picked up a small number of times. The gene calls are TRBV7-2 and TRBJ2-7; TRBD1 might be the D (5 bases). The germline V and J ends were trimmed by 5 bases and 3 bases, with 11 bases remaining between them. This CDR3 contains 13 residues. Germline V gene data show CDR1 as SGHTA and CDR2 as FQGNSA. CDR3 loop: CASSADKNYEQYF. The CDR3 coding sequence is TGTGCCAGCAGCGCGGACAAGAACTACGAGCAGTACTTC.

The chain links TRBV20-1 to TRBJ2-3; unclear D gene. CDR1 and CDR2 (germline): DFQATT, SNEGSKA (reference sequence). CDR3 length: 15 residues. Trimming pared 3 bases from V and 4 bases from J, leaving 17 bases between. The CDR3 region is CSASSQQALADTQYF. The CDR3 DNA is TGCAGTGCTAGTAGTCAGCAAGCCCTCGCAGATACGCAGTATTTT.

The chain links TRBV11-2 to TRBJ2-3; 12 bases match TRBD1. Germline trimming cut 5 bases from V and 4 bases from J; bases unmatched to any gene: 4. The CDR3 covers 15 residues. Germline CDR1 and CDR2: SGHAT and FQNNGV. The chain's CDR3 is CASSQGQGAPDTQYF. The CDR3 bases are TGTGCCAGCAGCCAGGGACAGGGGGCACCAGATACGCAGTATTTT.

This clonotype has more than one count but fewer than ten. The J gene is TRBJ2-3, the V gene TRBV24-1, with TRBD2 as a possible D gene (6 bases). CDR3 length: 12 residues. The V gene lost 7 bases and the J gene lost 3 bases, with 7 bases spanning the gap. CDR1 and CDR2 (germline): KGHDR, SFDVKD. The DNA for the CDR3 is TGTGCCACCAGCGGGGGTACAGATACGCAGTATTTT. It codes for CATSGGTDTQYF.

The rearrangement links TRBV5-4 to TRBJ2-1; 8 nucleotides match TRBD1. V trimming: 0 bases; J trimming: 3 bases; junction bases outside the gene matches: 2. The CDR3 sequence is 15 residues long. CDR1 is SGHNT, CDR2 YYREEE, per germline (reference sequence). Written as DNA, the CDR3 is TGTGCCAGCAGCTTGGGAGGGACAGGCTACAATGAGCAGTTCTTC. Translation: CASSLGGTGYNEQFF.

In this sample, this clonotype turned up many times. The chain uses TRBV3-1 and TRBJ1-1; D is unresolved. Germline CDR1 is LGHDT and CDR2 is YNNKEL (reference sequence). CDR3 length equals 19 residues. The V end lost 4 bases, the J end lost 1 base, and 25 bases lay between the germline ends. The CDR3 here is CASSPQVLGPGRANTEAFF. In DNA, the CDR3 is TGTGCCAGCAGCCCACAAGTCCTGGGTCCGGGGAGGGCGAACACTGAAGCTTTCTTT.

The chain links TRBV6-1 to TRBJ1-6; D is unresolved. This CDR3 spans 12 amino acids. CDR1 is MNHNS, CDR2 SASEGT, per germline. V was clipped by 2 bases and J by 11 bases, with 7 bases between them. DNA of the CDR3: TGTGCCAGCAGTGAACCTCTTACACCCCTCCACTTT. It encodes CASSEPLTPLHF.

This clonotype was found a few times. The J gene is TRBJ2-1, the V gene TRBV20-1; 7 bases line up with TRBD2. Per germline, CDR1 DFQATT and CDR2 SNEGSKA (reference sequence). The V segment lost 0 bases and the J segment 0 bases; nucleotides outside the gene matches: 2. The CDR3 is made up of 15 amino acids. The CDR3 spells CSAREGGSSYNEQFF. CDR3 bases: TGCAGTGCTAGAGAGGGGGGGAGCTCCTACAATGAGCAGTTCTTC.

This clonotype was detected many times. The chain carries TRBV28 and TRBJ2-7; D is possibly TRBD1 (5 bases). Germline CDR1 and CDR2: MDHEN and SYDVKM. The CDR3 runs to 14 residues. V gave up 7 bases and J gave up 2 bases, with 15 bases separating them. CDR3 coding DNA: TGTGCCAGCACTCACTATCAGGACACCTACGAGCAGTACTTC. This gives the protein CASTHYQDTYEQYF.

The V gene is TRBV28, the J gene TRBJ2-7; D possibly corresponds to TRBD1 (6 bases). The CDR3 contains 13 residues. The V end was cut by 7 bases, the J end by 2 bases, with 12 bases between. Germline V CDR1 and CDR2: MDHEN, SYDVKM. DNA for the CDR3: TGTGCCAGCATAGCAGGGGCGACCTACGAGCAGTACTTC. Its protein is CASIAGATYEQYF.

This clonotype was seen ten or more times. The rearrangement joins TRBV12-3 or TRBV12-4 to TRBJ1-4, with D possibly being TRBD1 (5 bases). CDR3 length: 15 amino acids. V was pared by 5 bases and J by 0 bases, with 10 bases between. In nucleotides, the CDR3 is TGTGCCAGCAGTCGACAGTCTTCAACTAATGAAAAACTGTTTTTT. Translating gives CASSRQSSTNEKLFF.

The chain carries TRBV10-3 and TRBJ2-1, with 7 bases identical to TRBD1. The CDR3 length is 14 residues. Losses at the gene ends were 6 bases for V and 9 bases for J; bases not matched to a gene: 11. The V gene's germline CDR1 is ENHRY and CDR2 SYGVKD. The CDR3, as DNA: TGTGCCATCAGGGGACAGACAGTCACAGCTGAGCAGTTCTTC. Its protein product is CAIRGQTVTAEQFF.

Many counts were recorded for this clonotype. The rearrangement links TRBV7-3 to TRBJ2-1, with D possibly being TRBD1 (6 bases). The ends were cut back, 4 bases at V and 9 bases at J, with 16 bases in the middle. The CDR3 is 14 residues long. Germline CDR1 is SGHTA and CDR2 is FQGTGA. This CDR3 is CASSSTGNWGEQFF. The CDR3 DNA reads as TGTGCCAGCAGCTCAACAGGGAATTGGGGTGAGCAGTTCTTC.

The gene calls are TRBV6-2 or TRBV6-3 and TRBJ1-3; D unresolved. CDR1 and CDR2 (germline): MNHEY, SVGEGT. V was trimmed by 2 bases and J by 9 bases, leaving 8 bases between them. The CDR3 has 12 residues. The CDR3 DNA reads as TGTGCCAGCAGTTACGATCGGAGCACCATATATTTT. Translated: CASSYDRSTIYF.